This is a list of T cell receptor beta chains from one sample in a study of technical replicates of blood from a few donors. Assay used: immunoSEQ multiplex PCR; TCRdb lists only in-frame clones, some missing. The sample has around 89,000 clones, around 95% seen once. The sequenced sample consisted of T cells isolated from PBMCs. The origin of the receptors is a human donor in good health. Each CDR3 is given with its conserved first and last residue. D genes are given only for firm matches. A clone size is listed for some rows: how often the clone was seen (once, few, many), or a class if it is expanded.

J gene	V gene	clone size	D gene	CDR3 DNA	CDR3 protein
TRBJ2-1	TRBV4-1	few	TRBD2	TGCGCCAGCAGCCAAGGGACTAGCGGGAGTTCCTACAATGAGCAGTTCTTC	CASSQGTSGSSYNEQFF
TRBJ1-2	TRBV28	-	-	TGTGCCAGCAGTTTAAGAAGGGGCCGGTATGGCTACACCTTC	CASSLRRGRYGYTF
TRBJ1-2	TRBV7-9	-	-	TGTGCCAGCAGCTCGGGGTCATCGGCCTATGGCTACACCTTC	CASSSGSSAYGYTF
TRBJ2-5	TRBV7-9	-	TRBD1	TGTGCCAGCAGCCGCAGACAGGGACGGGTGGAGACCCAGTACTTC	CASSRRQGRVETQYF
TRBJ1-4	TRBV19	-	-	TGTGCCAGTAGTATAAGAGTGCCTAATGAAAAACTGTTTTTT	CASSIRVPNEKLFF
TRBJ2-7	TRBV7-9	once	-	TGTGCCAGCAGCTTAGCTCAGGGGTACGTGTACGAGCAGTACTTC	CASSLAQGYVYEQYF
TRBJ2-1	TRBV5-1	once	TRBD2	TGCGCCAGCAGCGGGCGGGAGGCTTATGAGCAGTTCTTC	CASSGREAYEQFF
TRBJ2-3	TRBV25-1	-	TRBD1	TGTGCCAGCAGTTACAGGGGGTCTAGCACAGATACGCAGTATTTT	CASSYRGSSTDTQYF
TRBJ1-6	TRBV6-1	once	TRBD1	TGTGCCAGCACCCCGGGGACAGGAAATAATTCACCCCTCCACTTT	CASTPGTGNNSPLHF
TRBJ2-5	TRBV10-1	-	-	TGCGCCAGCAGTGACAGGGATGTAGAGACCCAGTACTTC	CASSDRDVETQYF
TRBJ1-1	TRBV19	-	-	TGTGCCAGTACCCCAGGACTTCAGACTGAAGCTTTCTTT	CASTPGLQTEAFF
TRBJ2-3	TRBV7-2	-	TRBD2	TGTGCCAGCAGCTTACAAGCGGGAGCGGTGCAGGATACGCAGTATTTT	CASSLQAGAVQDTQYF
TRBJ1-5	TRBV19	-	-	TGTGCTTCCCTCCGACAGTCTGGGGAAGTGGGCAATCAGCCCCAGCATTTT	CASLRQSGEVGNQPQHF
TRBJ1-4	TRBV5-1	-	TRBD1	TGCGCCAGCAGCTTGGTGGAAATGACAGGGACTAGAAGTAATGAAAAACTGTTTTTT	CASSLVEMTGTRSNEKLFF
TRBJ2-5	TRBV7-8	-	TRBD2	TGTGCCAGCACCCTCCGCGGGAGGGTGACCCAGTACTTC	CASTLRGRVTQYF
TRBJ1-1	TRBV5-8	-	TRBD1	TGTGCCAGCAGCCTGAGGACAGGCCGGGCTGAAGCTTTCTTT	CASSLRTGRAEAFF
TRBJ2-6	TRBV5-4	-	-	TGTGCCAGCAGCTTGGCGGGTAGATCTGGGGCCAACGTCCTGACTTTC	CASSLAGRSGANVLTF
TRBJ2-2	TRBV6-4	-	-	TGTGCCAGCAGCCCCTTTCCCCTAGGCGGGGAGCTGTTTTTT	CASSPFPLGGELFF
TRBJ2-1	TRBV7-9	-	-	TGTGCCAGCAGTCCTACGGAGAACAATGAGCAGTTCTTC	CASSPTENNEQFF
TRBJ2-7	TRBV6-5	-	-	TGTGCCAGCAGTTACTCCGGAGGCGAGCAGTACTTC	CASSYSGGEQYF
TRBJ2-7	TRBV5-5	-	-	TGTGCCAGCAGCTTGTACTTCTACGAGCAGTACTTC	CASSLYFYEQYF
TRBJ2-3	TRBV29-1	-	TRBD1	TGCAGCGTCATGACAGGGCGGTTGACAGATACGCAGTATTTT	CSVMTGRLTDTQYF
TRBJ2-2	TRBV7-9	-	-	TGTGCCAGGGAAACGGGAGCCGGGGAGCTGTTTTTT	CARETGAGELFF
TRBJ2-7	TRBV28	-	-	TGTGCCAGCAGTTACAGTCAGGGGAACCCCTACGAGCAGTACTTC	CASSYSQGNPYEQYF
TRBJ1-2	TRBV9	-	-	TGTGCCAGCAGCGTGGGCGACAGTTACTATGGCTACACCTTC	CASSVGDSYYGYTF
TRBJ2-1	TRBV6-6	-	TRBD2	TGTGCCAGCAGTAACACAGGACTAGCGGGGGGCCATGAGCAGTTCTTC	CASSNTGLAGGHEQFF
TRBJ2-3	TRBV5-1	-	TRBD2	TGCGCCAGCAGCCCAGGAGCGGGAGATGCAGATACGCAGTATTTT	CASSPGAGDADTQYF
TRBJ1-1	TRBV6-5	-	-	TGTGCCAGCATCGGGGGAACGAACACTGAAGCTTTCTTT	CASIGGTNTEAFF
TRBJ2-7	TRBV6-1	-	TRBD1	TGTGCCAGCAGTGGTCCTGGGACAGGGAATGACTGCGAGCAGTACTTC	CASSGPGTGNDCEQYF
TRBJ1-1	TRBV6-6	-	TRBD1	TGTGCCAGCAGGGGGGACAGGGGAGACACTGAAGCTTTCTTT	CASRGDRGDTEAFF
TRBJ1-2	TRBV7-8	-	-	TGTGCCAGCAGCTTAGGGACAACGAGCCGTTATGGCTACACCTTC	CASSLGTTSRYGYTF
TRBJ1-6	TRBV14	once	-	TGTGCCAGCAGCCAAGGAGGGTGGTTGGGTTCACCCCTCCACTTT	CASSQGGWLGSPLHF
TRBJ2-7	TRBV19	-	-	TGTGCCAGTAGTCCCCAGGGAATAGAGCAGTACTTC	CASSPQGIEQYF
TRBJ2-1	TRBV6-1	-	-	TGTGCCAGCAGTGGAACTAGGTTCAATGAGCAGTTCTTC	CASSGTRFNEQFF
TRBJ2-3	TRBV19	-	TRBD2	TGTGCCAGTAGTCGCCTAGCGGGAGGGGCAGATACGCAGTATTTT	CASSRLAGGADTQYF
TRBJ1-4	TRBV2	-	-	TGTGCCAGTCTTGATAACAGAGCGGTAGACGAAAAACTGTTTTTT	CASLDNRAVDEKLFF
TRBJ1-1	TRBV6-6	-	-	TGTGCCAGCAGTTACGTACAGAACACTGAAGCTTTCTTT	CASSYVQNTEAFF
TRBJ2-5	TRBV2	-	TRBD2	TGTGCCAGCAGGATTAGCGGGTCTGTAGAGACCCAGTACTTC	CASRISGSVETQYF
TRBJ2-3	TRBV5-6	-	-	TGTGCCAGCAGCTTAGAGCTTACAGGGTTCACAGATACGCAGTATTTT	CASSLELTGFTDTQYF
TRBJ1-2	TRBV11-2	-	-	TGTGCCAGCAGTTCCCACACAGGCACGAACTATGGCTACACCTTC	CASSSHTGTNYGYTF
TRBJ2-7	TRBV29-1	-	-	TGCAGCGTTGAAGTTCTAGGGAGCGAGCAGTACTTC	CSVEVLGSEQYF
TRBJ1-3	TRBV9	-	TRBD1	TGTGCCAGCAGCGTAGAACCACAGGGGAGCTCTGGAAACACCATATATTTT	CASSVEPQGSSGNTIYF
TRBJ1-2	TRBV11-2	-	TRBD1	TGTGCCAGCAGCTCAATACCGGGACAGGGGCCTAACTATGGCTACACCTTC	CASSSIPGQGPNYGYTF
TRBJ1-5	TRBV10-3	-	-	TGTGCCATCAGTGAGGGGCAGGGTGAACAGCCCCAGCATTTT	CAISEGQGEQPQHF
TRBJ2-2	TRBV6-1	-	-	TGTGCCAGCAGTGAAGCCCCTGGTAGCATCGGGGAGCTGTTTTTT	CASSEAPGSIGELFF
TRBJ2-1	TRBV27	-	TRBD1	TGTGCCAGCAGCCGGGACAGGGGCCCCTACAATGAGCAGTTCTTC	CASSRDRGPYNEQFF
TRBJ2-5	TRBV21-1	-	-	TGTGCCAGTCGGACTAGCGGACAAGAGACCCAGTACTTC	CASRTSGQETQYF
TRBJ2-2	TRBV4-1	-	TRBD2	TGCGCCAGCAGCCAAGGAAGACTAGCGGGAGTGGGCGCCGGGGAGCTGTTTTTT	CASSQGRLAGVGAGELFF
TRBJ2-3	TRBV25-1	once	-	TGTGCCAGCAGTGACCCGACTAGCACAGATACGCAGTATTTT	CASSDPTSTDTQYF
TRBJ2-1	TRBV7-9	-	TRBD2	TGTGCCAGCAGCCGACCCGGGGGGGCCGATGAGCAGTTCTTC	CASSRPGGADEQFF
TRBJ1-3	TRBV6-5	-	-	TGTGCCAGCAGTTACGAGGCTTACGGAAACACCATATATTTT	CASSYEAYGNTIYF
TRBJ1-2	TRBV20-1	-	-	TGCAGTGTCGGGGGGAACTATGGCTACACCTTC	CSVGGNYGYTF
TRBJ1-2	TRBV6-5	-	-	TGTGCCAGCATCCCTAGGGCAGGGCATGGCTACACCTTC	CASIPRAGHGYTF
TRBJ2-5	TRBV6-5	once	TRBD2	TGTGCCAGCAGTTACTCCCCGGGAGGGTCAGGAGAGACCCAGTACTTC	CASSYSPGGSGETQYF
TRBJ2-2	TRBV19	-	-	TGTGCCAGTAGTTCCGGGAAAACCGGGGAGCTGTTTTTT	CASSSGKTGELFF